This TCR beta chain was documented in a study of blood T cell repertoires in COVID-19. The CDR3 loop spans 14 amino acids. The germline V and J ends were trimmed by 1 base and 1 base, with 7 bases remaining between them. The germline V gene has CDR1 SGHVS and CDR2 FNYEAQ. Those enrolled, adults aged roughly 18 to 100 years, came from under 25 US areas. Some clones are missing from TCRdb's copy, which holds only in-frame ones; the method was immunoSEQ multiplex PCR. This table has about 320,000 clones, roughly 87% appearing once. This sequence was found in a young woman who had recovered from COVID-19. The sample consisted of PBMCs or T cells enriched from blood (not recorded which). V and J are TRBV7-6 and TRBJ1-1, with no clear D. In DNA form, the CDR3 reads TGTGCCAGCAGCTTAGGGCGGAGGAACACTGAAGCTTTCTTT. Translation: CASSLGRRNTEAFF.